What follows are 5 T cell receptor beta chains derived from one specimen sequenced in a study of PD-1 blockade in classical Hodgkin lymphoma. All patients experienced relapse after autologous stem cell transplantation, and brentuximab vedotin exposure was variable. The study isolated CD8+ T cells from thawed PBMCs by magnetic negative selection. The data were produced by immunoSEQ multiplex PCR, yet TCRdb's version contains in-frame clones alone and is incomplete. The sample includes about 28,000 clones, approximately 86% of them seen just once. The source was CD8+ T cells from blood, collected at baseline. The receptors derive from a human donor with classical Hodgkin lymphoma.

This sequence joins TRBV27 and TRBJ1-5; D is undetermined. The V gene lost 3 bases and the J gene lost 5 bases, with 5 bases spanning the gap. The CDR3 loop spans 12 amino acids. Germline CDR1 MNHEY, CDR2 SMNVEV (reference sequence). CDR3 loop: CASSFYDQPQHF. The CDR3 DNA sequence: TGTGCCAGCAGTTTTTACGATCAGCCCCAGCATTTT.

The rearrangement links TRBV7-9 to TRBJ2-3; D might be TRBD2 (6 bases). Per germline, CDR1 SEHNR and CDR2 FQNEAQ (reference sequence). CDR3 length: 14 amino acids. The V and J ends lost 5 bases and 2 bases respectively, with 11 bases between them. The CDR3 DNA follows: TGTGCCAGCAGCGCGGGACTGAACACAGATACGCAGTATTTT. It yields the protein CASSAGLNTDTQYF.

This rearrangement joins TRBV27 to TRBJ1-1; D remains unclear. CDR3 size: 13 residues. V lost 2 bases to trimming and J lost 3 bases, with 7 bases between them. The germline gives CDR1 MNHEY, CDR2 SMNVEV (reference sequence). The CDR3 sequence is CASSLGFYTEAFF. CDR3 DNA: TGTGCCAGCAGTTTAGGGTTTTACACTGAAGCTTTCTTT.

V is TRBV7-9 and J is TRBJ1-3; TRBD1 is a possible D gene (5 bases). The V end was cut by 4 bases, the J end by 4 bases, with 20 bases between. CDR3 length equals 17 residues. Looked up from germline, CDR1 is SEHNR and CDR2 is FQNEAQ (reference sequence). The CDR3 DNA is TGTGCCAGCAGCTCCCCTCGGAGCACGGACATCGGAAACACCATATATTTT. It specifies CASSSPRSTDIGNTIYF.

The chain combines TRBV25-1 with TRBJ1-2; no reliable D call. The CDR3 length is 12 residues. V lost 3 bases to trimming and J lost 8 bases, with 10 bases between them. Germline V gene lookup returns CDR1 MGHDK and CDR2 SYGVNS. CDR3 coding DNA: TGTGCCAGCAGTGAGTCTAACCTAGGCTACACCTTC. It translates to CASSESNLGYTF.